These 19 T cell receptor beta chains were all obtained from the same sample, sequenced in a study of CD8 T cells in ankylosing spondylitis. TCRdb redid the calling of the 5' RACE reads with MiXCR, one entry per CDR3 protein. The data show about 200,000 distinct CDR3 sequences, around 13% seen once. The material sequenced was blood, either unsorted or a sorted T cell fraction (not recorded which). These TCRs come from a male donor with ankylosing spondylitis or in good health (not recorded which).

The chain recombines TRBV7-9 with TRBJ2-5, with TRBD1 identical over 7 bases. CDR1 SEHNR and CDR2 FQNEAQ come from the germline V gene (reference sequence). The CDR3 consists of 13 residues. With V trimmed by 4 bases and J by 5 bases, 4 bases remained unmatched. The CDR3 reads CASSSHRGETQYF. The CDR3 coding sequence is TGTGCCAGCAGCTCCCACAGGGGTGAGACCCAGTACTTC.

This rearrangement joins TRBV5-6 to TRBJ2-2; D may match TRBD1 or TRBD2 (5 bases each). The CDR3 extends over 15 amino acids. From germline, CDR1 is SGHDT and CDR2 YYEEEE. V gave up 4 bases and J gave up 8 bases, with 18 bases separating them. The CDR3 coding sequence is TGTGCCAGCAGCCCGGGGCTTCTTTGCACGGGGGAGCTGTTTTTT. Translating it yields CASSPGLLCTGELFF.

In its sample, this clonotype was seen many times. The CDR3: CASSPAGTGNAYEQYF. In DNA form, the CDR3 reads TGTGCCAGCAGCCCCGCCGGGACAGGGAACGCCTACGAGCAGTACTTC. The rearrangement uses TRBV7-9 and TRBJ2-7; 9 nucleotides match TRBD1. The germline V gene encodes CDR1 SEHNR and CDR2 FQNEAQ (reference sequence). This CDR3 is 16 amino acids long. With V trimmed by 5 bases and J by 2 bases, 10 bases remained unmatched.

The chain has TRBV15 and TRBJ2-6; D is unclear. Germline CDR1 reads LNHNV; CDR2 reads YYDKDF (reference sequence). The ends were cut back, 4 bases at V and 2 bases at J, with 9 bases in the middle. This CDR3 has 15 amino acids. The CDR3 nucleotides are TGTGCCACCAGCACCGTTACTACTGGGGCCAACGTCCTGACTTTC. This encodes CATSTVTTGANVLTF.

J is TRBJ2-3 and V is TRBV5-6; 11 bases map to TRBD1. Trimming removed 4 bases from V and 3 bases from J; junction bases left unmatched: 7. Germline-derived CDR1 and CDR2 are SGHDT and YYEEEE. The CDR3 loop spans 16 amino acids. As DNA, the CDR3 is TGTGCCAGCAGCAGTACCGGGACAGGGGGGACAGATACGCAGTATTTT. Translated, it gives CASSSTGTGGTDTQYF.

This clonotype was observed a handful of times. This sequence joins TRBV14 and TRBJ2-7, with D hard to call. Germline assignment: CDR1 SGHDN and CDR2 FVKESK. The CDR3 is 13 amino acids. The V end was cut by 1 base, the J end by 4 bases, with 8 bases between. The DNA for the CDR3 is TGTGCCAGCAGCCAAGGCCCCCTTTACGAGCAGTACTTC. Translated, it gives CASSQGPLYEQYF.

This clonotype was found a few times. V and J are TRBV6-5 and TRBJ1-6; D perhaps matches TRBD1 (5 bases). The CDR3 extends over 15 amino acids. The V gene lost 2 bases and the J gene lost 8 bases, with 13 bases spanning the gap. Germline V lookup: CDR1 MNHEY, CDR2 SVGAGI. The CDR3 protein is CASSYGAPSDSPLHF. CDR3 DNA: TGTGCCAGCAGTTACGGGGCCCCAAGCGATTCACCCCTCCACTTT.

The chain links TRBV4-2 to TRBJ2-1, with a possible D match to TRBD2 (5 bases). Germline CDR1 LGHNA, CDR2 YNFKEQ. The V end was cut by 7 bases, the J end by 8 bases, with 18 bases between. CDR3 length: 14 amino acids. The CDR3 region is CASTPGIPPDEQFF. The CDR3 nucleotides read TGTGCCAGCACCCCCGGGATTCCCCCCGATGAGCAGTTCTTC.

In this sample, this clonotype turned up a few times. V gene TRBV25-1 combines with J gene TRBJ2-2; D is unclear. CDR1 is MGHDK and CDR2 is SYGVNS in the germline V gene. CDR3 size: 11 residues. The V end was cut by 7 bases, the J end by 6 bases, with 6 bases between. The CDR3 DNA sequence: TGTGCCAGCACGTGGCCCGGGGAGCTGTTTTTT. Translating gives CASTWPGELFF. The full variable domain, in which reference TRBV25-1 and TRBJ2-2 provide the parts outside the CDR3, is EADIYQTPRYLVIGTGKKITLECSQTMGHDKMYWYQQDPGMELHLIHYSYGVNSTEKGDLSSESTVSRIRTEHFPLTLESARPSHTSQYLCASTWPGELFFGEGSRLTVL.

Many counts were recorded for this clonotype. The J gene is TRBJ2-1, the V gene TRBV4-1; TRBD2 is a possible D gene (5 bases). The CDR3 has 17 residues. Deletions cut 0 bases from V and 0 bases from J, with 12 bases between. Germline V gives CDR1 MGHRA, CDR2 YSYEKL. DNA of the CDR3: TGCGCCAGCAGCCAAGACCCCTCCAGCGGCTCCTACAATGAGCAGTTCTTC. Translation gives CASSQDPSSGSYNEQFF.

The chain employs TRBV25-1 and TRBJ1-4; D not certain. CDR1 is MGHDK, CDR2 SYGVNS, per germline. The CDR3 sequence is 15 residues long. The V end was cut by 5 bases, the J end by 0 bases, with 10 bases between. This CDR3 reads CASSYGFATNEKLFF. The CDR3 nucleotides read TGTGCCAGCAGTTACGGGTTTGCAACTAATGAAAAACTGTTTTTT.

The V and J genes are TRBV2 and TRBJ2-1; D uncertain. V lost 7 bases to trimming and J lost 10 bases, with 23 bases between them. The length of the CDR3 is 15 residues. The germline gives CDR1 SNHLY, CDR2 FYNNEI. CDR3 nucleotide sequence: TGTGCCAGCAACCACCGGGCCCCCACCCCGGAAGAGCAGTTCTTC. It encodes CASNHRAPTPEEQFF.

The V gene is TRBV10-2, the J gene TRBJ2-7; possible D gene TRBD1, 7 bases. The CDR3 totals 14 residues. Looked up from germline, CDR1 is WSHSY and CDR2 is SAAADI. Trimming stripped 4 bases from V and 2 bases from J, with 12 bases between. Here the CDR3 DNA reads TGCGCCAGCAGTGCGGCAGGGGGGACCTACGAGCAGTACTTC. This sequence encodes CASSAAGGTYEQYF.

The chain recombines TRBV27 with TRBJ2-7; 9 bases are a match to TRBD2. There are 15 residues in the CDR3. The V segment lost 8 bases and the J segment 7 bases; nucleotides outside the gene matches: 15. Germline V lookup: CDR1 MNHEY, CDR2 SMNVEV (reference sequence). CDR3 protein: CASSLGGGALLEQYF. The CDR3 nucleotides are TGTGCCAGCTCGCTTGGCGGGGGGGCTCTCTTGGAGCAGTACTTC.

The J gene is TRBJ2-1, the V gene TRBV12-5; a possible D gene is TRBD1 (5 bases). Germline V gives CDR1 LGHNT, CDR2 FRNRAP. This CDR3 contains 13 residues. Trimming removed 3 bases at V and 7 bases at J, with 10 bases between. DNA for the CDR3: TGTGCTAGTGGTTTATCCTCAGGGAATGAGCAGTTCTTC. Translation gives CASGLSSGNEQFF.

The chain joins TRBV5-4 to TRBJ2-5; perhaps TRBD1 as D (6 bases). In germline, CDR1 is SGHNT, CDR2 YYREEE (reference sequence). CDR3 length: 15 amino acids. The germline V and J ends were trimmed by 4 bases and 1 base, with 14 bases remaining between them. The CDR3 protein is CASSPAGTLQETQYF. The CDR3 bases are TGTGCCAGCAGCCCTGCCGGGACACTCCAAGAGACCCAGTACTTC.

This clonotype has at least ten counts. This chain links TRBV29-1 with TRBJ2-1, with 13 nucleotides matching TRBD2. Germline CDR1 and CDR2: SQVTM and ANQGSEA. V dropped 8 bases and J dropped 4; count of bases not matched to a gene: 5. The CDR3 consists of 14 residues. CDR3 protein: CSLRTSGRYNEQFF. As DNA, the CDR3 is TGCAGCTTGCGGACTAGCGGGAGATACAATGAGCAGTTCTTC.

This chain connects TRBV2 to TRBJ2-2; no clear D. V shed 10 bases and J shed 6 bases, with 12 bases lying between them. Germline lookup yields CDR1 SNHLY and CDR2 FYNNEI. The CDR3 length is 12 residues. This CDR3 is CATQRASGELFF. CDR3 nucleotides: TGTGCCACTCAGAGAGCGTCCGGGGAGCTGTTTTTT.

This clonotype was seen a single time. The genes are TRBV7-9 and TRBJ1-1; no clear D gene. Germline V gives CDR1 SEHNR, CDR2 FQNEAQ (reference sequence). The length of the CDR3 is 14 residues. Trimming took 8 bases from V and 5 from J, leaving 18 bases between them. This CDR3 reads CASAKMETGTEAFF. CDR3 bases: TGTGCCAGCGCTAAAATGGAGACGGGAACTGAAGCTTTCTTT.